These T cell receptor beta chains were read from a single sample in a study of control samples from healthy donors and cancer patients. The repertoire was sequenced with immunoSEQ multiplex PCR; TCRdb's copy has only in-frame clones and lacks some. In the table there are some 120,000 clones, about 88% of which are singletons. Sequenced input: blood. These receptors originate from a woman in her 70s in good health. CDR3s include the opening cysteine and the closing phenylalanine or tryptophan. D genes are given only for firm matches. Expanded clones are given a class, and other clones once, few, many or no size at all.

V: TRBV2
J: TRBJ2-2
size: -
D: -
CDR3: CASSVGEAGELFF
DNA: TGTGCCAGCAGTGTTGGGGAAGCCGGGGAGCTGTTTTTT

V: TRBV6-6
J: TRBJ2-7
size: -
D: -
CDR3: CASSAGDYEQYF
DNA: TGTGCCAGCAGTGCAGGGGATTACGAGCAGTACTTC

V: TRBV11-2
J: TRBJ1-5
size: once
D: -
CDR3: CASSFRPSNQPQHF
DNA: TGTGCCAGCAGCTTTAGGCCAAGCAATCAGCCCCAGCATTTT

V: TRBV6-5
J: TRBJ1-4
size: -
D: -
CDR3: CASRDDRTQKLFF
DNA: TGTGCCAGCAGAGACGACAGAACCCAAAAACTGTTTTTT

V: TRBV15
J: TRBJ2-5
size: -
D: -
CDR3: CATSISPVGTQYF
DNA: TGTGCCACCAGCATTTCCCCCGTGGGGACCCAGTACTTC

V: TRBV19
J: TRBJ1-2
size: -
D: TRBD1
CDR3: CASSSSTGWVYGYTF
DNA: TGTGCCAGTAGTAGCTCGACAGGGTGGGTTTATGGCTACACCTTC

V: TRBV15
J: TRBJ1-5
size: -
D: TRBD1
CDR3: CATSVHRGSNQPQHF
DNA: TGTGCCACCAGCGTACACAGGGGTAGCAATCAGCCCCAGCATTTT

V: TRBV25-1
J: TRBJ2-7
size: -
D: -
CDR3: CASSESGTIYEQYF
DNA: TGTGCCAGCAGTGAATCGGGGACGATCTACGAGCAGTACTTC

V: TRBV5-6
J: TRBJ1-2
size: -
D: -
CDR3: CASSIGPSYGYTF
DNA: TGTGCCAGCAGTATTGGTCCATCCTATGGCTACACCTTC

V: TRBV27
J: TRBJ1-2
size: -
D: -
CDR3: CASSSRAGDYGYTF
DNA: TGTGCCAGCAGCTCCCGGGCAGGGGACTATGGCTACACCTTC

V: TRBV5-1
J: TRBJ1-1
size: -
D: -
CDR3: CASSLVAGENTEAFF
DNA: TGCGCCAGCAGCTTGGTAGCAGGGGAGAACACTGAAGCTTTCTTT

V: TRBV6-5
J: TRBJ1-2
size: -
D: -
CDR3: CASSYSYPGRIYGYTF
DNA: TGTGCCAGCAGTTACTCCTATCCGGGACGGATCTATGGCTACACCTTC

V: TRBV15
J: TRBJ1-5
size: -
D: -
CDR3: CATSRDRGPGQPQHF
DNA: TGTGCCACCAGCAGAGATAGAGGGCCCGGACAGCCCCAGCATTTT

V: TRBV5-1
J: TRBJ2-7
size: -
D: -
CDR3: CASSLRNSDEQYF
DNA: TGCGCCAGCAGCTTGCGAAACTCGGACGAGCAGTACTTC

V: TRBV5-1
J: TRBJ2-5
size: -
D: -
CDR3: CASSTRDSIGETQYF
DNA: TGCGCCAGCAGCACTCGGGATTCCATAGGGGAGACCCAGTACTTC

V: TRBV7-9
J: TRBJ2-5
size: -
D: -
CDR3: CASSKGRGETQYF
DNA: TGTGCCAGCAGCAAGGGGCGCGGGGAGACCCAGTACTTC

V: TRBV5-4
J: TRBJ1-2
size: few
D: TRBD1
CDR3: CASSLENRGTSYTF
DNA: TGTGCCAGCAGCTTAGAAAACAGGGGGACAAGCTACACCTTC

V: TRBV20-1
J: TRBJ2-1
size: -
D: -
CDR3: CSASPGDEQFF
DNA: TGCAGTGCTTCGCCAGGGGATGAGCAGTTCTTC

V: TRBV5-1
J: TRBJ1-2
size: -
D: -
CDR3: CASSGGSAGLLYGYTF
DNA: TGCGCCAGCAGCGGCGGATCGGCAGGGCTACTCTATGGCTACACCTTC

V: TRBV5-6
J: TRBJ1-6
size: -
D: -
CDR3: CASSLTGSSPLHF
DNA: TGTGCCAGCAGCTTGACAGGGTCTTCACCCCTCCACTTT

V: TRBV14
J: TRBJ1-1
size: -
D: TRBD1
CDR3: CASSRDRVNTEAFF
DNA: TGTGCCAGCAGCCGGGACAGGGTGAACACTGAAGCTTTCTTT

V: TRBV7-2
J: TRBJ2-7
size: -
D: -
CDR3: CASSLGGQIYEQYF
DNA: TGTGCCAGCAGCTTAGGAGGACAGATCTACGAGCAGTACTTC

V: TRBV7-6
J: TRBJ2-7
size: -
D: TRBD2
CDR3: CASSLAGGWGTYEQYF
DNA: TGTGCCAGCAGCTTAGCGGGAGGGTGGGGAACCTACGAGCAGTACTTC

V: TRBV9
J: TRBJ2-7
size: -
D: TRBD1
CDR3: CASSVTGVSYEQYF
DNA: TGTGCCAGCAGCGTGACAGGGGTCTCCTACGAGCAGTACTTC

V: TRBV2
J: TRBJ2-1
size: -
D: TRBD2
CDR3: CASSGLEGLAGGPMENEQFF
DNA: TGTGCCAGCAGTGGATTAGAGGGACTAGCGGGGGGGCCGATGGAGAATGAGCAGTTCTTC

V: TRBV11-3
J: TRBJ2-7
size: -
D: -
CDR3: CASSLGPQSYEQYF
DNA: TGTGCCAGCAGCTTAGGGCCACAGAGCTACGAGCAGTACTTC

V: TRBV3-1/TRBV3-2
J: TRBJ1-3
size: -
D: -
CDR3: CASSQAAGNTIYF
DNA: TGTGCCAGCAGCCAAGCCGCCGGAAACACCATATATTTT

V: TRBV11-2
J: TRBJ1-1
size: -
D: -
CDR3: CASSLSVEAFF
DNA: TGTGCCAGCAGCTTATCCGTGGAAGCTTTCTTT

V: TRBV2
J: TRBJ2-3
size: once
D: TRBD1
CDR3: CASSGLATGGRTDTQYF
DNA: TGTGCCAGCTCGGGATTAGCGACAGGGGGCCGTACAGATACGCAGTATTTT

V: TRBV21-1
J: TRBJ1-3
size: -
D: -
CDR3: CASSQPPKGDSSGNTIYF
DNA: TGTGCCAGCAGTCAACCCCCCAAAGGGGACAGCTCTGGAAACACCATATATTTT

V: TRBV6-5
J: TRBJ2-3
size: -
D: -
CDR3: CASRPDSSTDTQYF
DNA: TGTGCCAGCAGACCGGACAGTAGCACAGATACGCAGTATTTT

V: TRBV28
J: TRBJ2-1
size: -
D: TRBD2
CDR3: CASSLRRTSGDDYNEQFF
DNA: TGTGCCAGCAGTTTACGGCGGACTAGCGGGGATGACTACAATGAGCAGTTCTTC

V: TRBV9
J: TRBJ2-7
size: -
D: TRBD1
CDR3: CASSAWTGGVDEQYF
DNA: TGTGCCAGCAGCGCCTGGACAGGGGGCGTCGACGAGCAGTACTTC

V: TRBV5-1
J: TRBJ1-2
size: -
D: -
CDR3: CASSLGQQTYGYTF
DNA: TGCGCCAGCAGCTTGGGGCAGCAGACCTATGGCTACACCTTC